Shown below are 30 T cell receptor beta chains from a single sample sequenced in a study of blood T cell repertoires in COVID-19. Only in-frame clones appear in the TCRdb table, and some are missing; sequencing was by immunoSEQ multiplex PCR. The repertoire holds about 72,000 clones, with over 80% as singletons. The source material was peripheral blood. The origin of the receptors is a woman aged 80 or older with acute or convalescent COVID-19.

This clone has just a few counts. This chain's CDR3 is CASSPQGIVGTEAFF. CDR3 DNA: TGTGCCAGCAGCCCACAGGGTATAGTAGGTACTGAAGCTTTCTTT. This rearrangement joins TRBV14 to TRBJ1-1; weak D call: TRBD1 (6 bases). V was pared by 4 bases and J by 5 bases, with 17 bases between. Germline CDR1 is SGHDN and CDR2 is FVKESK. CDR3 length: 15 residues. Looking up the rest from reference TRBV14 and TRBJ1-1 gives the full variable domain: EAGVTQFPSHSVIEKGQTVTLRCDPISGHDNLYWYRRVMGKEIKFLLHFVKESKQDESGMPNNRFLAERTGGTYSTLKVQPAELEDSGVYFCASSPQGIVGTEAFFGQGTRLTVV.

V is TRBV3-1 (or the pseudogene TRBV3-2) and J is TRBJ2-7; D remains ambiguous. Between the trimmed V and J ends, which lost 5 bases and 7 bases, there was a span of 12 bases. This CDR3 is built from 12 residues. CDR1 and CDR2 (germline): LGHDT, YNNKEL (reference sequence). This CDR3 reads CASSYLGKEQYF. CDR3 bases: TGTGCCAGCAGCTATCTAGGAAAGGAGCAGTACTTC.

This chain uses TRBV3-1 (or the pseudogene TRBV3-2) with TRBJ2-1, with TRBD2 identical over 7 bases. The CDR3 totals 20 residues. The V gene's germline CDR1 is LGHDT and CDR2 YNNKEL (reference sequence). The V gene end was trimmed by 0 bases and the J gene end by 4 bases; junction bases not matched to a gene: 18. The CDR3 DNA follows: TGTGCCAGCAGCCAAGAATTGGTACGTAGAAAATTTAGCGGGTACAATGAGCAGTTCTTC. Amino acids: CASSQELVRRKFSGYNEQFF.

J is TRBJ2-7 and V is TRBV28; perhaps TRBD1 as D (8 bases). The V end lost 4 bases, the J end lost 3 bases, and 13 bases lay between the germline ends. Germline V gene lookup returns CDR1 MDHEN and CDR2 SYDVKM. There are 14 residues in the CDR3. The CDR3 reads CASSSTGGDYEQYF. The DNA for the CDR3 is TGTGCCAGCAGTTCCACAGGGGGGGACTACGAGCAGTACTTC.

The chain couples TRBV2 to TRBJ1-1, with unresolved D. Germline V gives CDR1 SNHLY, CDR2 FYNNEI. V was cut by 6 bases and J by 1 base, with 12 bases left in between. The CDR3 sequence is 14 residues long. CDR3 sequence: CASRVWAANTEAFF. CDR3 DNA sequence: TGTGCCAGCAGGGTTTGGGCCGCGAACACTGAAGCTTTCTTT. The full variable domain, in which reference TRBV2 and TRBJ1-1 provide the parts outside the CDR3, is EPEVTQTPSHQVTQMGQEVILRCVPISNHLYFYWYRQILGQKVEFLVSFYNNEISEKSEIFDDQFSVERPDGSNFTLKIRSTKLEDSAMYFCASRVWAANTEAFFGQGTRLTVV.

The chain combines TRBV7-2 with TRBJ1-1; D is ambiguous. Germline CDR1 SGHTA, CDR2 FQGNSA. The CDR3 has 14 amino acids. The V end was cut by 7 bases, the J end by 0 bases, with 12 bases between. DNA of the CDR3: TGTGCCAGCACCCTACCCAAGATGAACACTGAAGCTTTCTTT. Translating it yields CASTLPKMNTEAFF. Full variable domain (rest looked up from reference TRBV7-2 and TRBJ1-1): GAGVSQSPSNKVTEKGKDVELRCDPISGHTALYWYRQSLGQGLEFLIYFQGNSAPDKSGLPSDRFSAERTGGSVSTLTIQRTQQEDSAVYLCASTLPKMNTEAFFGQGTRLTVV.

This clone was observed a single time. V usage is TRBV5-5 and J usage is TRBJ2-7, with unresolved D. The CDR3 has 14 amino acids. The V gene's germline CDR1 is SGHKS and CDR2 YYEKEE (reference sequence). V lost 0 bases and J 7 bases, leaving 14 bases between the germline ends. The CDR3 bases are TGTGCCAGCAGCTTGGAGTACGGGTTTGGGGAGCAGTACTTC. The encoded protein is CASSLEYGFGEQYF. The variable domain in full, completed from reference TRBV5-5 and TRBJ2-7, reads DAGVTQSPTHLIKTRGQQVTLRCSPISGHKSVSWYQQVLGQGPQFIFQYYEKEERGRGNFPDRFSARQFPNYSSELNVNALLLGDSALYLCASSLEYGFGEQYFGPGTRLTVT.

The CDR3 loop reads CASSLPGTLLQFF. Written as DNA, the CDR3 is TGTGCCAGCAGTTTACCAGGGACATTATTGCAGTTCTTC. The chain couples TRBV6-5 to TRBJ2-1; tentative D call: TRBD1 (6 bases). Germline assignment: CDR1 MNHEY and CDR2 SVGAGI. Trimming shortened V by 4 bases and J by 12 bases, and 16 bases separated the two germline ends. The CDR3 sequence is 13 residues long.

The chain combines TRBV6-1 with TRBJ2-3; 12 bases line up with TRBD2. CDR1 and CDR2 from the germline V gene are MNHNS and SASEGT. This CDR3 is 16 amino acids long. J was trimmed by 6 bases and V by 4 bases; bases with no gene match: 8. The CDR3 sequence is CASSGTSGVPGDTQYF. CDR3 in DNA: TGTGCCAGCAGTGGGACTAGCGGGGTCCCAGGGGATACGCAGTATTTT.

The chain couples TRBV19 to TRBJ2-7; 8 bases map to TRBD2. CDR1 is LNHDA, CDR2 SQIVND, per germline (reference sequence). There are 14 residues in the CDR3. V was clipped by 3 bases and J by 3 bases; unmatched bases: 4. This CDR3 reads CASSISGGHYEQYF. CDR3 DNA: TGTGCCAGTAGTATCAGCGGGGGCCACTACGAGCAGTACTTC.

This chain uses TRBV23-1 with TRBJ2-1, with 12 bases that match TRBD2. TRBV23-1 is an ORF, and what it does is uncertain. This CDR3 contains 17 residues. After removal of 0 bases from V and 1 base from J, the junction contained 1 base not matched to a gene. This CDR3 is CASSQSTSGGSYNEQFF. In DNA, the CDR3 is TGCGCCAGCAGTCAATCGACTAGCGGGGGTTCCTACAATGAGCAGTTCTTC.

The sample holds one count of this clone. The CDR3 DNA reads TGCGCCAGCAGCGCCGGTAGGACAGGGGGCTCCATGAACACTGAAGCTTTCTTT. It codes for CASSAGRTGGSMNTEAFF. The genes are TRBV5-1 and TRBJ1-1, with 11 bases lining up with TRBD1. V was clipped by 4 bases and J by 0 bases; unmatched bases: 11. Germline CDR1 SGHRS, CDR2 YFSETQ. This CDR3 has 18 residues.

This chain uses TRBV30 with TRBJ1-6; D unclear. This CDR3 comprises 16 residues. The germline V and J ends were trimmed by 2 bases and 6 bases, with 17 bases remaining between them. Per germline, CDR1 GTSNPN and CDR2 SVGIG (reference sequence). CDR3 residues: CAWSFAEGLSNSPLHF. In DNA form, the CDR3 reads TGTGCCTGGAGTTTCGCAGAGGGTCTTTCTAATTCACCCCTCCACTTT.

The V call is TRBV30, the J call TRBJ2-5; D is possibly TRBD2 (5 bases). Trimming pared 1 base from V and 2 bases from J, leaving 8 bases between. The CDR3 has 13 amino acids. Germline V CDR1 and CDR2: GTSNPN, SVGIG (reference sequence). The CDR3 region is CAWSGLWQETQYF. CDR3 in DNA: TGTGCCTGGAGTGGACTATGGCAAGAGACCCAGTACTTC. Drawing the rest from reference TRBV30 and TRBJ2-5, the complete variable domain is SQTIHQWPATLVQPVGSPLSLECTVEGTSNPNLYWYRQAAGRGLQLLFYSVGIGQISSEVPQNLSASRPQDRQFILSSKKLLLSDSGFYLCAWSGLWQETQYFGPGTRLLVL.

This clone was seen ten or more times. V usage is TRBV19 and J usage is TRBJ1-3; tentative D call: TRBD1 (5 bases). The germline CDR1 and CDR2 sequences are LNHDA and SQIVND (reference sequence). The ends were cut back, 9 bases at V and 1 base at J, with 16 bases in the middle. The CDR3 contains 15 residues. Here the CDR3 DNA reads TGTGCCAGCTCGCCCCTCGGGGGGTCTGGAAACACCATATATTTT. This gives the protein CASSPLGGSGNTIYF.

CDR3 sequence reads: CASSSYRGPGLAEQYF. In DNA, the CDR3 is TGTGCCAGCAGTTCCTACAGGGGTCCCGGCCTAGCCGAGCAGTACTTC. The genes are TRBV27 and TRBJ2-7; 7 positions match TRBD1. J was trimmed by 6 bases and V by 4 bases; bases with no gene match: 15. The CDR3 is made up of 16 amino acids. Looked up from germline, CDR1 is MNHEY and CDR2 is SMNVEV (reference sequence).

The chain uses TRBV12-1 and TRBJ2-1; TRBD2 is the table's D call, not checked against the DNA. TRBV12-1 counts as a pseudogene. This CDR3 spans 22 amino acids. CDR3: CASSFRFLASGRGQSSYNEQFF. For the CDR3, the DNA is TGTGCCAGCAGCTTTCGGTTTTTGGCTAGCGGGAGGGGTCAAAGCTCCTACAATGAGCAGTTCTTC.

This clone was seen a few times. The chain is built from TRBV6-6 and TRBJ1-1, with D perhaps TRBD1 (6 bases). The CDR3 totals 13 residues. V was clipped by 10 bases and J by 5 bases, with 17 bases between them. Germline assignment: CDR1 MNHNY and CDR2 SVGAGI (reference sequence). The CDR3, as DNA: TGTGCCATCGCGATGGGGGCTGGGACTGAAGCTTTCTTT. It specifies CAIAMGAGTEAFF.

The rearrangement links TRBV16 to TRBJ1-5, with TRBD1 matching 7 bases. Looked up from germline, CDR1 is KGHSY and CDR2 is FQNENV. Germline trimming cut 4 bases from V and 2 bases from J; bases unmatched to any gene: 5. This CDR3 is built from 15 residues. CDR3 bases: TGTGCCAGCAGCCCCAGGGGGAGCGGCAATCAGCCCCAGCATTTT. This gives the protein CASSPRGSGNQPQHF.

V is TRBV27 and J is TRBJ2-1, with D tentatively TRBD2 (5 bases). Germline assignment: CDR1 MNHEY and CDR2 SMNVEV (reference sequence). V lost 0 bases and J 9 bases, leaving 18 bases between the germline ends. The CDR3 runs 16 residues. CDR3: CASSLSRSRSGSEQFF. CDR3 coding DNA: TGTGCCAGCAGTTTATCGAGATCTCGAAGTGGGAGTGAGCAGTTCTTC.

This chain uses TRBV4-1 with TRBJ1-2, with D possibly TRBD1 on 6 matching bases. V lost 4 bases, J lost 4 bases, and 10 bases lay in between. The CDR3 sequence is 13 residues long. The germline gives CDR1 MGHRA, CDR2 YSYEKL. As DNA, the CDR3 is TGCGCCAGCAGCCCTACAGGGTTCTATGGCTACACCTTC. This translates into CASSPTGFYGYTF.

The genes are TRBV2 and TRBJ2-7; TRBD1 agrees at 9 bases. The V gene end was trimmed by 6 bases and the J gene end by 2 bases; junction bases not matched to a gene: 5. Germline V gives CDR1 SNHLY, CDR2 FYNNEI. This CDR3 is 14 amino acids long. This chain's CDR3 is CASRSGQGPYEQYF. CDR3 nucleotide sequence: TGTGCCAGCAGGTCGGGACAGGGACCCTACGAGCAGTACTTC.

The chain links TRBV29-1 to TRBJ2-7, with D tentatively TRBD1 (6 bases). Looked up from germline, CDR1 is SQVTM and CDR2 is ANQGSEA. CDR3 length: 14 residues. Between the trimmed V and J ends, which lost 2 bases and 2 bases, there was a span of 13 bases. The CDR3: CSVESDSYPYEQYF. CDR3 sequence (DNA): TGCAGCGTTGAATCGGACAGCTACCCCTACGAGCAGTACTTC.

The chain is built from TRBV7-9 and TRBJ2-3, with a tentative D call TRBD1 (6 bases). From germline, CDR1 is SEHNR and CDR2 FQNEAQ (reference sequence). The CDR3 loop spans 17 amino acids. V lost 0 bases to trimming and J lost 3 bases, with 16 bases between them. In nucleotides, the CDR3 is TGTGCCAGCAGCTTAGCCGGGGCCTCGAGGGGGACAGATACGCAGTATTTT. Its protein is CASSLAGASRGTDTQYF.

V is TRBV23-1 and J is TRBJ2-7; 10 bases are shared with TRBD1. TRBV23-1 is marked as an open reading frame, function uncertain. V gave up 6 bases and J gave up 4 bases; unmatched junction bases: 6. This CDR3 spans 14 amino acids. The chain's CDR3 is CASRRDRGSYEQYF. In DNA, the CDR3 is TGCGCCAGCAGACGGGACAGGGGCTCGTACGAGCAGTACTTC.

The chain employs TRBV14 and TRBJ2-3; TRBD2 agrees at 7 bases. Germline CDR1 SGHDN, CDR2 FVKESK. The CDR3 spans 16 residues. Trimming removed 0 bases from V and 6 bases from J; junction bases left unmatched: 9. In nucleotides, the CDR3 is TGTGCCAGCAGCCAAGAATTTGGCGGGAGTAGGGATACGCAGTATTTT. Encoded protein: CASSQEFGGSRDTQYF.

V is TRBV5-1 and J is TRBJ1-2; unclear D gene. This CDR3 region has 11 residues. Trimming left V 0 bases short and J 7 bases short, with 4 bases between. Looked up from germline, CDR1 is SGHRS and CDR2 is YFSETQ. CDR3 residues: CASSLGGGYTF. In DNA, the CDR3 is TGCGCCAGCAGCTTGGGAGGTGGCTACACCTTC.

The J gene is TRBJ2-2, the V gene TRBV5-1, with 12 bases identical to TRBD1. CDR3 size: 17 residues. V was pared by 4 bases and J by 4 bases, with 8 bases of the junction left unmatched. From germline, CDR1 is SGHRS and CDR2 YFSETQ. CDR3 bases: TGCGCCAGCAGCCCCGGGACAGGGGGCGGTCGCACCGGGGAGCTGTTTTTT. Translated, it gives CASSPGTGGGRTGELFF.

Only a few counts were recorded for this clone. V and J are TRBV5-1 and TRBJ1-2, with D hard to call. The germline V gene encodes CDR1 SGHRS and CDR2 YFSETQ. The CDR3 has 15 amino acids. Trimming stripped 4 bases from V and 6 bases from J, with 19 bases between. The CDR3 sequence: CASSLAPLQLDGYTF. The CDR3 nucleotides are TGCGCCAGCAGCCTCGCGCCTTTGCAACTAGATGGCTACACCTTC.

This chain connects TRBV10-3 to TRBJ1-2, with 7 nucleotides matching TRBD1. J lost 3 bases, V lost 0 bases, and 7 bases had no gene match. The CDR3 is 16 amino acids. Germline V lookup: CDR1 ENHRY, CDR2 SYGVKD. The CDR3 DNA is TGTGCCATCAGTGAGTCGAGAGGGGGCCGGGACTATGGCTACACCTTC. This gives the protein CAISESRGGRDYGYTF.